Following are 19 T cell receptor beta chains from one sample sequenced in a study of tissue T cells after allogeneic stem cell transplantation. The assay was immunoSEQ multiplex PCR, and TCRdb's table has in-frame clones only and misses some. The table shows more than 5,500 clones, with 65% to 80% occurring only once. The input for sequencing was skin, taken at autopsy. These receptors were obtained from a male patient older than 55 with steroid-refractory graft-versus-host disease after an allogeneic stem cell transplant. Some T cells may possibly be graft donor cells.

This clone was detected once. The V call is TRBV27, the J call TRBJ2-2; a weak D match, TRBD2 (5 bases). V shed 6 bases and J shed 4 bases, with 21 bases lying between them. The CDR3 is 17 residues long. Germline CDR1 and CDR2: MNHEY and SMNVEV (reference sequence). Here the CDR3 reads CASSVSWRSSITGELFF. DNA of the CDR3: TGTGCCAGCAGCGTTAGTTGGAGGTCCTCTATCACCGGGGAGCTGTTTTTT.

This clone showed up just once. V usage is TRBV6-6 and J usage is TRBJ2-7; D call uncertain. This CDR3 is built from 14 residues. Germline values: CDR1 MNHNY, CDR2 SVGAGI (reference sequence). V was pared by 2 bases and J by 0 bases, with 8 bases between. The CDR3 coding sequence is TGTGCCAGCAGTTACGAGCCGAGCTCCTACGAGCAGTACTTC. Amino acids: CASSYEPSSYEQYF.

The chain couples TRBV5-1 to TRBJ2-7; the D is unclear. CDR1 SGHRS and CDR2 YFSETQ come from the germline V gene. The CDR3 covers 11 residues. V was trimmed by 0 bases and J by 3 bases, leaving 1 base between them. In DNA form, the CDR3 reads TGCGCCAGCAGCTTGGGCTACGAGCAGTACTTC. Protein: CASSLGYEQYF.

The chain joins TRBV11-1 to TRBJ2-2; D possibly uses TRBD1 or TRBD2 (5 bases each). CDR1 SGHAT and CDR2 FQDESV come from the germline V gene (reference sequence). The CDR3 has 15 residues. The V and J ends lost 8 bases and 5 bases respectively, with 18 bases between them. Here the CDR3 reads CASAAPGSRTGELFF. Written as DNA, the CDR3 is TGTGCCAGCGCCGCCCCAGGGAGTAGGACCGGGGAGCTGTTTTTT.

V gene TRBV4-3 combines with J gene TRBJ2-1; D gene ambiguous. CDR1 and CDR2 (germline): LGHNA, YSLEER. With 1 base removed from V and 9 bases from J, the gap between germline ends came to 16 bases. CDR3 length equals 15 residues. Here the CDR3 reads CASSQVSLTGIEQFF. CDR3 DNA: TGCGCCAGCAGCCAAGTTTCCCTGACCGGAATTGAGCAGTTCTTC.

The V gene is TRBV3-1 (or the pseudogene TRBV3-2), the J gene TRBJ2-7; maybe TRBD1 (5 bases). From germline, CDR1 is LGHDT and CDR2 YNNKEL (reference sequence). The germline V and J ends were trimmed by 1 base and 3 bases, with 10 bases remaining between them. This CDR3 is 14 amino acids long. CDR3 coding DNA: TGTGCCAGCAGCCAAGGAACCAGGGTCTACGAGCAGTACTTC. Translated: CASSQGTRVYEQYF.

V usage is TRBV28 and J usage is TRBJ2-7, with TRBD2 matching over 7 bases. Germline V gene lookup returns CDR1 MDHEN and CDR2 SYDVKM. J gave up 0 bases and V 7 bases, and 12 bases lay outside the gene matches. The CDR3 is 16 amino acids. In DNA, the CDR3 is TGTGCCAGCACCTCGGGCCGGGAGGTATACTCCTACGAGCAGTACTTC. Amino acids: CASTSGREVYSYEQYF.

The chain combines TRBV7-9 with TRBJ2-7, with D possibly being TRBD2 (6 bases). The CDR3 spans 11 residues. Deletions cut 5 bases from V and 6 bases from J, with 8 bases between. Germline V lookup: CDR1 SEHNR, CDR2 FQNEAQ (reference sequence). The CDR3 protein is CASSRDFEQYF. The DNA of the CDR3 is TGTGCCAGCAGCCGGGACTTCGAGCAGTACTTC.

The CDR3 loop is CASARGGMGTGELFF. The CDR3 DNA reads as TGTGCCAGCGCAAGGGGAGGGATGGGCACCGGGGAGCTGTTTTTT. The rearrangement uses TRBV7-6 and TRBJ2-2; 7 bases match TRBD2. The germline V gene encodes CDR1 SGHVS and CDR2 FNYEAQ. V was pared by 8 bases and J by 4 bases, with 10 bases of the junction left unmatched. The CDR3 is 15 amino acids.

The rearrangement joins TRBV3-1 (or the pseudogene TRBV3-2) to TRBJ2-7; TRBD1 aligns across 8 bases. V lost 3 bases and J lost 6; bases outside the gene matches: 13. This CDR3 comprises 16 residues. Germline V gene lookup returns CDR1 LGHDT and CDR2 YNNKEL (reference sequence). Here the CDR3 reads CASSQGGQGGVGEQYF. In DNA, the CDR3 is TGTGCCAGCAGCCAGGGCGGACAGGGTGGCGTAGGCGAGCAGTACTTC.

The chain is built from TRBV9 and TRBJ1-1, with a tentative D call TRBD1 (6 bases). The CDR3 is 16 amino acids. Germline V gene data show CDR1 as SGDLS and CDR2 as YYNGEE. Trimming removed 0 bases from V and 2 bases from J, with 14 bases in between. The CDR3 sequence: CASSVASGTLNTEAFF. The CDR3 DNA reads as TGTGCCAGCAGCGTAGCTTCGGGGACACTTAACACTGAAGCTTTCTTT.

V is TRBV5-1 and J is TRBJ2-1; tentatively, D is TRBD2 (6 bases). The CDR3 is 12 residues long. Germline CDR1 reads SGHRS; CDR2 reads YFSETQ. Trimming removed 1 base at V and 13 bases at J, with 12 bases between. CDR3: CASSLTSGDQFF. CDR3 nucleotide sequence: TGCGCCAGCAGCTTGACTTCGGGGGATCAGTTCTTC.

This sequence joins TRBV7-9 and TRBJ2-5; the D gene is possibly TRBD1 (6 bases). CDR1 and CDR2 from the germline V gene are SEHNR and FQNEAQ (reference sequence). V was trimmed by 5 bases and J by 2 bases, leaving 15 bases between them. The CDR3 covers 15 residues. The CDR3 here is CASSLRQDLQETQYF. For the CDR3, the DNA is TGTGCCAGCAGCCTACGACAGGACTTACAAGAGACCCAGTACTTC.

J is TRBJ1-1 and V is TRBV11-2; D remains ambiguous. Trimming removed 8 bases at V and 2 bases at J, with 9 bases between. The CDR3 length is 12 residues. Germline assignment: CDR1 SGHAT and CDR2 FQNNGV. The DNA for the CDR3 is TGTGCCAGCTTGACACGTAACACTGAAGCTTTCTTT. Translation: CASLTRNTEAFF.

The chain couples TRBV5-1 to TRBJ1-1, with 11 nucleotides matching TRBD1. Germline values: CDR1 SGHRS, CDR2 YFSETQ. Trimming took 4 bases from V and 7 from J; bases not matched to a gene: 9. The CDR3 consists of 15 residues. The CDR3 bases are TGCGCCAGCAGCCCCGGACAGGGGGCCACCCTTGAAGCTTTCTTT. Residues: CASSPGQGATLEAFF.

The genes are TRBV2 and TRBJ1-1; 7 nucleotides agree with TRBD1. The ends lost 6 bases at V and 1 base at J; junction bases unmatched: 11. The CDR3 covers 16 residues. Germline V gene sequence: CDR1 SNHLY, CDR2 FYNNEI. The DNA of the CDR3 is TGTGCCAGCAGGGATACCTGGACAGGAAAGAACACTGAAGCTTTCTTT. It is translated as CASRDTWTGKNTEAFF.

This chain connects TRBV5-4 to TRBJ2-3; tentatively, D is TRBD1 (5 bases). In germline, CDR1 is SGHNT, CDR2 YYREEE (reference sequence). CDR3 size: 14 residues. The ends were cut back, 4 bases at V and 2 bases at J, with 11 bases in the middle. The CDR3 DNA is TGTGCCAGCAGCGGCCAGGGTTACACAGATACGCAGTATTTT. As protein: CASSGQGYTDTQYF. Full variable domain (remainder filled in from reference TRBV5-4 and TRBJ2-3): ETGVTQSPTHLIKTRGQQVTLRCSSQSGHNTVSWYQQALGQGPQFIFQYYREEENGRGNFPPRFSGLQFPNYSSELNVNALELDDSALYLCASSGQGYTDTQYFGPGTRLTVL.

The CDR3 DNA reads as TGTGCCAGCAGCTCTTACACAGATACGCAGTATTTT. This codes for CASSSYTDTQYF. This chain uses TRBV7-8 with TRBJ2-3, with D hard to call. Germline loops: CDR1 SGHVS, CDR2 FQNEAQ. The CDR3 has 12 residues. Trimming took 4 bases from V and 2 from J, leaving 4 bases between them.

This chain uses TRBV27 with TRBJ1-3; TRBD1 matches 8 bases. V dropped 6 bases and J dropped 3; count of bases not matched to a gene: 7. The CDR3 consists of 15 residues. The germline V gene has CDR1 MNHEY and CDR2 SMNVEV (reference sequence). The CDR3 DNA is TGTGCCAGCAGATCAGGACAGGGTATTGGAAACACCATATATTTT. This sequence encodes CASRSGQGIGNTIYF.